This passage covers 11 T cell receptor beta chains from one sample sequenced in a study of cytomegalovirus exposure and HLA in healthy donors. A multiplex PCR was run with 60 Vbeta primers and 13 Jbeta primers. Repertoires were generated with immunoSEQ multiplex PCR, while TCRdb's copy carries only in-frame clones and drops some. The sample includes approximately 180,000 clones, over 65% of them seen just once. Sequencing was done on a sample of PBMCs. These receptors all stem from a woman aged 25 to 45 in good health and CMV-seronegative.

Comment on this clone: An end of the junction does not agree with germline; a read error may underlie this. V and J are TRBV7-9 and TRBJ1-5; D perhaps matches TRBD1 (6 bases). The CDR3 runs to 13 residues. Germline CDR1 is SEHNR and CDR2 is FQNEAQ (reference sequence). In DNA, the CDR3 is TGTTCCAGCAGCTTGGGGGGGCAGCAGCCCCAGCATTTT. This encodes CSSSLGGQQPQHF.

The rearrangement uses TRBV10-3 and TRBJ2-5; 8 nucleotides agree with TRBD1. Germline trimming cut 6 bases from V and 2 bases from J; bases unmatched to any gene: 5. Germline V gives CDR1 ENHRY, CDR2 SYGVKD. The CDR3 has 14 residues. The DNA for the CDR3 is TGTGCCATCAGCTCCCGGGACAGGCAAGAGACCCAGTACTTC. The encoded protein is CAISSRDRQETQYF.

V gene TRBV7-7 combines with J gene TRBJ1-1; D remains ambiguous. The V end lost 5 bases, the J end lost 0 bases, and 13 bases lay between the germline ends. Germline CDR1 and CDR2: SSHAT and FNYEAQ (reference sequence). CDR3 size: 15 residues. CDR3 DNA: TGTGCCAGCAGCCCGATCGGGGAAATGAACACTGAAGCTTTCTTT. This sequence encodes CASSPIGEMNTEAFF. The whole variable domain, remainder taken from reference TRBV7-7 and TRBJ1-1, is GAGVSQSPRYKVTKRGQDVTLRCDPISSHATLYWYQQALGQGPEFLTYFNYEAQPDKSGLPSDRFSAERPEGSISTLTIQRTEQRDSAMYRCASSPIGEMNTEAFFGQGTRLTVV.

This sequence joins TRBV7-2 and TRBJ1-5; D perhaps matches TRBD1 (5 bases). V lost 5 bases to trimming and J lost 0 bases, with 8 bases between them. Germline V gene data show CDR1 as SGHTA and CDR2 as FQGNSA. The CDR3 has 14 residues. The CDR3 sequence is CASSRDSSNQPQHF. CDR3 coding DNA: TGTGCCAGCAGCCGAGACAGTAGCAATCAGCCCCAGCATTTT.

The chain has TRBV6-1 and TRBJ2-1, with D perhaps matching TRBD2 (6 bases). Trimming cost V 5 bases and J 10 bases, with 18 bases left between them. Germline CDR1 reads MNHNS; CDR2 reads SASEGT. CDR3 length: 14 residues. This chain's CDR3 is CASSYSFGSGEQFF. The CDR3 bases are TGTGCCAGCAGTTATTCTTTTGGTAGCGGAGAGCAGTTCTTC.

In this sample, this clone turned up once. J is TRBJ1-1 and V is TRBV4-3; D is perhaps TRBD1 (5 bases). The V gene's germline CDR1 is LGHNA and CDR2 YSLEER. V was pared by 0 bases and J by 4 bases, with 33 bases between. This CDR3 has 22 amino acids. The CDR3 coding sequence is TGCGCCAGCAGCCAAGATCCTGTGAATTTGTGGGGACTAGGTGTGGAACCCACTGAAGCTTTCTTT. Protein product: CASSQDPVNLWGLGVEPTEAFF.

This clone turned up a few times. The chain is built from TRBV6-1 and TRBJ1-1; D might be TRBD1 (5 bases). The CDR3 totals 15 residues. The V gene lost 4 bases and the J gene lost 6 bases, with 18 bases spanning the gap. Germline loops: CDR1 MNHNS, CDR2 SASEGT. The CDR3 nucleotides are TGTGCCAGCAGTGCCAGGGCCCTGGGCCTCTCTGAAGCTTTCTTT. Its protein is CASSARALGLSEAFF.

The V call is TRBV5-1, the J call TRBJ2-1, with TRBD1 matching over 11 bases. With 3 bases clipped from V and 4 bases from J, the junction kept 3 bases outside the gene matches. CDR3 length: 15 residues. In germline, CDR1 is SGHRS, CDR2 YFSETQ. CDR3 in amino acids: CASSWGQGGYNEQFF. The CDR3 region has the DNA TGCGCCAGCAGCTGGGGACAGGGGGGGTACAATGAGCAGTTCTTC.

This clone was detected only once. The chain has TRBV4-1 and TRBJ1-2, with D tentatively TRBD1 (5 bases). Germline lookup yields CDR1 MGHRA and CDR2 YSYEKL. V was shortened by 0 bases and J by 4 bases, with 12 bases between the two germline ends. The CDR3 length is 15 residues. For the CDR3, the DNA is TGCGCCAGCAGCCAAGACCTCCGGGACTCCTATGGCTACACCTTC. It translates to CASSQDLRDSYGYTF.

The chain uses TRBV6-5 and TRBJ1-5; possibly TRBD1 for D (6 bases). The CDR3 is 15 residues long. The V gene's germline CDR1 is MNHEY and CDR2 SVGAGI. V was trimmed by 9 bases and J by 1 base, leaving 16 bases between them. The CDR3 coding sequence is TGTGCCAGTAAACAGGGAGGGGTGAGCAATCAGCCCCAGCATTTT. This encodes CASKQGGVSNQPQHF.

The chain couples TRBV7-9 to TRBJ1-1, with 8 nucleotides matching TRBD1. With 5 bases clipped from V and 0 bases from J, the junction kept 2 bases outside the gene matches. In germline, CDR1 is SEHNR, CDR2 FQNEAQ (reference sequence). The CDR3 is 14 residues long. For the CDR3, the DNA is TGTGCCAGCAGCCTGACAGGGGTGAACACTGAAGCTTTCTTT. Amino acid sequence: CASSLTGVNTEAFF.